This T cell receptor (beta chain) was captured by sequencing in a study of blood T cell repertoires in COVID-19. The table came from immunoSEQ multiplex PCR; TCRdb's copy has only in-frame clones and leaves some out. The sample records around 300,000 clones, roughly 90% being singletons. The CDR3 sequence is 13 residues long. CDR1 is MNHEY and CDR2 is SMNVEV in the germline V gene (reference sequence). Between the trimmed V and J ends, which lost 3 bases and 7 bases, there was a span of 12 bases. The specimen sequenced was PBMCs or T cells enriched from blood (not recorded which). The sequence was collected from a middle-aged woman who had recovered from COVID-19. The J gene is TRBJ1-2, the V gene TRBV27; possibly TRBD1 for D (6 bases). For the CDR3, the DNA is TGTGCCAGCAGTTTCGCAGGGGAGCGTGGCTACACCTTC. Translation gives CASSFAGERGYTF.